This T cell receptor (beta chain) stems from a study of shared clonotypes between healthy human individuals. To note about this clone: Its target is not known.

Original processing methods: With immunoSEQ giving junction-only sequences and no quality scores, filtering differed. The repertoire was sequenced with immunoSEQ multiplex PCR; TCRdb's copy has only in-frame clones and lacks some. The V and J calls and clone size were taken over from that table, and D and trimming were inferred from the DNA. The top ten hold approximately 0.4% of the sample, which has roughly 1,600,000 clones, around 98.5% seen once. General observations from the study: Generation of non-shared clonotypes was less probable than generation of clonotypes shared by all four donors.

This CDR3 contains 16 residues. Germline V gene lookup returns CDR1 MDHEN and CDR2 SYDVKM. V lost 2 bases, J lost 5 bases, and 8 bases stayed unmatched. Donors were Caucasian adults residing in Nashville, Tennessee, USA. Splitting the CD4+ cells yielded a CD45RA+ naive subset and a CD45RA-negative memory subset. The receptor was isolated from a man aged 25-40 years in good health. The genes are TRBV28 and TRBJ2-2, with 7 nucleotides matching TRBD1. The source material was naive CD4+ T cells sorted from blood. Subset noted: CD45RA+ positively selected. The CDR3 DNA reads as TGTGCCAGCAGTTTAATTTCCCCGACAGGGACCGGGGAGCTGTTTTTT. The encoded protein is CASSLISPTGTGELFF. Full variable domain (outside the CDR3, taken from reference TRBV28 and TRBJ2-2): DVKVTQSSRYLVKRTGEKVFLECVQDMDHENMFWYRQDPGLGLRLIYFSYDVKMKEKGDIPEGYSVSREKKERFSLILESASTNQTSMYLCASSLISPTGTGELFFGEGSRLTVL.